These T cell receptor beta chains were read from a single sample in a study of CD4 T cells in relation to SARS-CoV-2 and coronaviruses. These receptors have no identified antigens. Only in-frame clones appear in the TCRdb table, and some are missing; sequencing was by immunoSEQ multiplex PCR. The sample records 20,000 to 25,000 clones, 70% to 85% being singletons. Material for sequencing was CD4+ T cells from PBMCs, cultured in vitro. The receptors were gathered from a human donor in good health. CDR3s include the opening cysteine and the closing phenylalanine or tryptophan. The order of the fields is clone size, V gene, D gene, CDR3 protein. The D gene is left open where the match is weak. Clone size is given for some rows only: seen once, a few or many times, or a class if the clone is expanded.

>-|TRBV7-9|-
CASSTRQENTEAFF
>-|TRBV7-9|TRBD1
CASSPQGAGETQYF
>-|TRBV3-1/TRBV3-2|TRBD1
CASTQGQGRNEQYF
>-|TRBV28|TRBD1
CASRRSAGGYGYTF
>few|TRBV5-6|-
CASRRNTEAFF
>-|TRBV10-2|-
CASMLGADGQPQHF
>-|TRBV7-2|TRBD1
CASSFRDRGLSPLHF
>few|TRBV7-9|-
CASSPLFFTRTYEQYF
>-|TRBV6-5|TRBD1
CASSPGQANEQFF
>few|TRBV3-1/TRBV3-2|TRBD2
CASSPRTSGTGETQYF
>-|TRBV7-9|-
CASSLGENQPQHF
>few|TRBV5-5|TRBD1
CASSFRGSRSYEQYF
>-|TRBV30|-
CAWSASIGRGSPLHF
>-|TRBV7-2|-
CASSQVRGISVDTQYF
>-|TRBV2|TRBD1
CASAWTGGGYTF
>-|TRBV11-2|TRBD1
CASSDRGGYGEQYF
>-|TRBV3-1/TRBV3-2|-
CASSRRDANTEAFF
>few|TRBV5-4|TRBD2
CASSMGLAGVDEQYF
>once|TRBV11-3|TRBD1
CASSLDNGPQGETKAFF
>-|TRBV3-1/TRBV3-2|-
CASSQSGQLNEKLFF